This T cell receptor (beta chain) was found in a study of blood T cell repertoires in COVID-19. Study-level background: The samples span acute and convalescent COVID-19 from the United States, Italy and Spain. Nucleic acid was either cDNA or gDNA, and it came from T cells, B-cell-depleted T cells, or PBMCs.

The J segment lost 5 bases and the V segment lost 7 bases, leaving 3 bases of the junction unmatched. The CDR3 contains 13 residues. Germline V gives CDR1 SNHLY, CDR2 FYNNEI. In the original processing: The authors estimated nucleated cell counts from reference gene primer amplification. The method was immunoSEQ multiplex PCR; TCRdb's version includes in-frame clones alone and lacks a portion of them. From that table come the V and J calls and clone size; the DNA was used to work out D and trimming. The sample consists of 160,000 or so clones, more than 65% of them appearing once. The J gene is TRBJ1-1, the V gene TRBV2; 11 bases fit TRBD1. This TCR derives from an elderly woman with acute or convalescent COVID-19. The sequenced sample was peripheral blood. This CDR3 is CASKRDRGTEAFF. CDR3 in DNA: TGTGCCAGCAAAAGGGACAGGGGGACTGAAGCTTTCTTT.